The present T cell receptor (beta chain) was sequenced within a study of blood T cell repertoires in COVID-19. Study context: COVID-19 samples from acute and convalescent phases originated in the United States, Italy and Spain. T cells, B-cell-depleted T cells, or PBMCs provided the cDNA or gDNA that served as material.

Under the authors' procedure: Researchers report that nucleated cell counts were estimated from reference gene primer amplification. TCRdb's copy holds only in-frame clones and misses some; the assay was immunoSEQ multiplex PCR. Clone size and the V and J calls come from that table; the DNA yielded D and trimming. The sample carries approximately 670,000 clones, 70% to 90% recorded once. Looked up from germline, CDR1 is LNHDA and CDR2 is SQIVND (reference sequence). The CDR3 spans 13 residues. Trimming removed 3 bases from V and 7 bases from J; junction bases left unmatched: 6. The sequenced sample was peripheral blood. The chain recombines TRBV19 with TRBJ2-7, with 7 bases identical to TRBD1. The clonotype originates from a woman younger than 30 with acute or convalescent COVID-19. CDR3 region: CASSMRQGVEQYF. The DNA of the CDR3 is TGTGCCAGTAGTATGAGGCAGGGGGTGGAGCAGTACTTC.